The present T cell receptor (beta chain) was sequenced within a study of T cells in Graves' hyperthyroidism and ophthalmopathy (dated by TCRdb to the late 2010s). Some background on the complete study: Peripheral blood samples were taken at the time of initial diagnosis, prior to any treatment. TCR V-J signatures able to tell the groups apart were searched for in a discovery cohort of 90 to 100 patients, of whom around 43 had Graves' ophthalmopathy and some 60 had stable Graves' hyperthyroidism. The paper reports TCR Vbeta CDR3 sequencing of over 130 peripheral blood samples: some 41 ophthalmopathy, roughly 80 hyperthyroidism and 17 progressor patients. The study also compared thyroid tissue and blood T-cell repertoires from 5 to 7 Graves' hyperthyroidism patients. The approximately 100 discovery patients were randomly divided into training and test sets at a 7:3 ratio. After sampling, hyperthyroidism patients received methimazole starting at 30 mg daily, and ophthalmopathy patients received high-dose intravenous methylprednisolone. Prospective prediction of ophthalmopathy was tested in an independent validation cohort of about 19 hyperthyroidism patients and roughly 16 patients who later progressed to ophthalmopathy. On the study overall, not on this receptor specifically: In cross-validation, a model built on a 13 V-J signature told ophthalmopathy apart from stable hyperthyroidism with roughly 87% sensitivity and roughly 82% specificity, and in testing the same model reached 80%/75%. In validation, the model predicted progression to ophthalmopathy with over 65% sensitivity and 72.22% specificity, a median of about six months before onset. No statistical method was used to fix the sample size in advance, and group allocation was not hidden from the investigators. Most expanded thyroid clonotypes (frequency above 0.001) were also found in blood, which suggests that blood repertoires may mirror thyroid immune responses.

This clonotype appeared once. No antigen is known for it. The sample holds no much larger clone one base away, and base qualities are not on file. Weak support is all one read offers. Trimming takes 5 bases from V and 3 bases from J, and the germline ends sit 7 bases apart. Taken from cysteine to phenylalanine, the CDR3 has 12 residues. The kept DNA is CDR3 alone, 36 bases in frame from the first base. For CDR1 and CDR2, the germline V gene (reference sequence) lists SGHAT and FQDESV. Moderately to severely active disease, a Clinical Activity Score of at least 3, a NOSPECS grade of at least 4, and a duration under 3 months were present in ophthalmopathy patients. Any patient with an uncontrolled infection, another autoimmune disease, pregnancy or lactation was excluded. Diagnoses were based on clinical symptoms, serum thyroxine and TRAb, thyroid ultrasound and orbital computed tomography. PBMCs were isolated from about 9.1 ml of fresh peripheral blood by Ficoll-Paque density gradient centrifugation. Total RNA was extracted using Trizol reagent, and RNA quality was assessed on an Agilent 2100 Bioanalyzer.

Amplification of TCR beta CDR3 regions was carried out from RNA transcripts. The first round of RT-PCR for the TCR CDR3 was performed with the HTBI primer set and the Qiagen OneStep RT-PCR kit. Libraries were constructed in a second round of multiplex PCR, after which size selection and purification were carried out. Libraries were sequenced paired-end with 100 bp reads on an Illumina HiSeq2000. The authors' pipeline ran thus. SOAPnuke was used to process the raw data, removing reads that contained adapters or uncalled bases, had a mean Phred below 15, or lacked an exact match to the constant primer or identifier. High-quality paired reads were merged using COPE v1.2.5, and each unique nucleotide sequence was defined as a clonotype. Clonotypes were aligned to IMGT TRBV, TRBD and TRBJ reference segments using MiTCR v1.1. The analysis included only V-J combinations with a frequency above 0.0001, which together covered approximately 99% of the repertoires. A TCS score was defined as the ratio of F50 (clonal expansion) to E x V (chaos), with BLOSUM62-based TCRdist applied between CDR3 peptides within each V-J. Welch's t-statistics and random forest reduced just over 500 V-J features to some 14, which were used in a naive Bayes classifier (R e1071). The public reads were reanalyzed by TCRdb: fastp trimming at Q25, MiXCR alignment, in-frame beta chains only. Entries are consolidated by CDR3 protein sequence, retaining the most common genes and DNA. TCRdb's processing, not the authors', yielded these V and J calls. Within this sample are around 570,000 distinct CDR3 sequences, with about 20% of them counted one time only. Roughly 44% of the sample belongs to the ten largest clones.

What was sequenced was blood. The V and J genes are TRBV11-1 and TRBJ1-2; the D gene cannot be named for sure. The clonotype originates from a man aged 35 to 55 with Graves' ophthalmopathy. The sequenced DNA is TGTGCCAGCAGCCAGAAAGACTATGGCTACACCTTC. Its protein is CASSQKDYGYTF.